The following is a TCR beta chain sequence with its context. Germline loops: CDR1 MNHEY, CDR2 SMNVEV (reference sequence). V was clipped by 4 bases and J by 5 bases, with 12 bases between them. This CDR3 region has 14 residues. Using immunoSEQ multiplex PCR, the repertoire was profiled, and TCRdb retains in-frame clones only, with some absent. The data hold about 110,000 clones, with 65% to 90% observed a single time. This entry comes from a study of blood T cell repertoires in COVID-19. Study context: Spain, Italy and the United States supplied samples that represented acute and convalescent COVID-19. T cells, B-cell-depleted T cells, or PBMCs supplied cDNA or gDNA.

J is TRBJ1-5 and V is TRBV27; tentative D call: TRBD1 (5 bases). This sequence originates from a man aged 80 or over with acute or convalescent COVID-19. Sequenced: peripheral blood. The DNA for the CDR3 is TGTGCCAGCAGTTCTCAGGGTGTAGATCAGCCCCAGCATTTT. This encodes CASSSQGVDQPQHF.